This T cell receptor beta chain was recovered during a study of blood T cells in healthy people across ages (dated by TCRdb to the mid-2010s). General notes on the study: In model experiments, template switching captured roughly one uniquely barcoded TCR beta cDNA molecule for every two T cells. The donors were split into four age groups: young (average 16 years), middle-aged (about 40), aged (approximately 60) and long-lived (under 90). Two additional independent replicas of 1 million unique cDNA reads from the same blood draw were analyzed for two donors (one aged 18 to 29 and one aged 80 or older). Using deep sequencing normalized with unique cDNA molecular identifiers, the study measured how TCR beta repertoire diversity changes with age.

The donors were some 36 Caucasian individuals from Russia, aged roughly 6 to 90 years, who were systemically healthy. Ten milliliters of peripheral blood were collected from each donor into EDTA-treated Vacutainer tubes. Ficoll-Paque density-gradient centrifugation was used to isolate PBMCs, with at least 7 million per sample. Total RNA was extracted from PBMCs with Trizol reagent, with at least 5.5 micrograms obtained per sample. For every donor, flow cytometry on a PBMC aliquot measured the percentage of naive CD45RAhigh/CD27high T cells. As concerns this clonotype: Its target antigen remains unknown. The sample holds no much larger clone one base away, and base qualities are not on file.

Beyond this particular receptor, the publication reports: As age increased, observed TCR beta diversity per million T cells dropped in a roughly linear way, and a significant reduction was already evident by age 40. Because the CMV infection status of the donors was unknown, age-related changes in expanded clonotypes may potentially have been confounded. The long-lived group showed more naive CD4+ T cells, fewer expanded clones and increased TCR diversity than the aged group, suggesting age selection. Conclusive comparison of naive and antigen-experienced compartments was prevented by the profiling of bulk unsorted PBMCs. Observed TCR beta diversity correlated strongly with the percentage of naive T cells measured by flow cytometry. Total diversity estimates from one million sequenced T cells were considered lower bounds and underestimates.

Library prep was done by 5' RACE. The reads were generated on an Illumina HiSeq 2500. A second roughly 6 to 11 cycle PCR used a sample-barcoded 5' primer and a J-beta primer mix. A template-switch 5' adaptor carrying 12 random nucleotides introduced a unique molecular identifier onto each TCR beta cDNA molecule. Each sample yielded at least 3 million CDR3-containing paired-end reads. First-strand cDNA was synthesized from all RNA with the Mint cDNA synthesis kit, primed by a TRBC-specific oligonucleotide. After uracil-DNA glycosylase treatment, a first 18-cycle PCR used universal primers M1SS and BC2_uni_R on all cDNA. Per the source publication's procedure: For normalization, 1 million high-quality reads, each with a distinct molecular identifier, were randomly selected from each sample. Reads with shared molecular identifiers were discarded instead of being binned into consensus sequences. MiTCR, with a Q25 quality threshold and the strictest error-elimination algorithm, was used for CDR3 identification, clonotype clustering and error correction. A nonparametric unseen species model with Euler transformation was used to estimate a lower bound on total TCR beta diversity. TCRdb ran its own pipeline on the public reads, namely fastp trimming at Q25 and MiXCR clone calling, and kept in-frame beta chains. Under each unique CDR3 protein, matching rows form one entry showing the most common genes and DNA. TCRdb's processing, not the study's, gives the V and J calls here. The sample yields roughly 1 million distinct CDR3 sequences; almost 25% were counted once. The ten biggest clones cover 0.65% to 0.95% of the sample.

These same records also appear under a second study, on T cells of mothers and their children. In that second paper, the authors write: Nine systemically healthy Caucasian individuals served as donors, namely three mothers together with their six children. cDNA synthesis used all of the extracted RNA, with approximately 1.4 ug of RNA in each 15 ul reaction. In the second PCR, the M1S primer introduced both the sample barcodes and 2-4 random nucleotides. Each mother yielded over 9 million TCR beta CDR3 reads and each child a few million reads. Thymic selection similarly shapes TCR recombination output in related and unrelated pairs, with minor effect from inherited differences. Normalized repertoire overlap was always found to be slightly, but never significantly, higher in related mother-child pairs than in unrelated mother-child pairs. No persistent microchimeric T cell clones were found, with a detection sensitivity of approximately 100 clones per million clonotypes. In the study, deep NGS was used to compare the TCR beta repertoires of mothers and children, and features distinguishing related mother-child pairs from unrelated individuals were sought. On average, the children were around 11 +/- 4 years old, while the mothers were approximately 40 +/- 4 years old. After adapter ligation was performed with NEBNext reagents, the libraries were sequenced on an Illumina HiSeq 2000 with 100+100 nt paired-end reads. To prevent cross-contamination, the mother and child libraries were prepared a month apart and were sequenced in separate runs. For each donor, somewhere between about 450,000 and 2,000,000 distinct TCR beta clonotypes were identified. Naive TCR beta clonotypes were estimated from low-frequency clonotypes matched to each donor's FACS-determined naive share, without sorting.

The sequenced sample consisted of blood. The TCR was taken from a girl aged 2-10 years in good health.

The CDR3 region: CASSQFGMGNSPLHF. The sequenced DNA: TGTGCCAGCAGCCAATTCGGGATGGGGAATTCACCCCTCCACTTT. The chain employs TRBV5-6 and TRBJ1-6; the D gene is not confidently resolved. V loses 4 bases of germline sequence and J loses 7 bases, and the interval between the two ends is 15 bases. According to the germline V gene, CDR1 reads SGHDT and CDR2 reads YYEEEE. Including the terminal cysteine and phenylalanine, the CDR3 comprises 15 residues. The retained sequence is limited to the CDR3, 45 bases, with the frame set at the first base.